This is a list of T cell receptor beta chains from one sample in a study of cytomegalovirus exposure and HLA in healthy donors. Data came from immunoSEQ multiplex PCR; TCRdb stores just in-frame clones and leaves some out. The repertoire table contains 180,000 or so clones. Sequencing was performed on PBMCs. The receptors come from a boy younger than 18 in good health and CMV-seronegative. The CDR3 runs from the conserved cysteine through the conserved F or W. D genes are given only for firm matches.

V,D,J,DNA,CDR3
TRBV13,-,TRBJ2-7,TGTGCCAGCAGCTTAATGGGGCCTACTAGAGGGGGAACAAGGGACTACGAGCAGTACTTC,CASSLMGPTRGGTRDYEQYF
TRBV7-6,TRBD2,TRBJ2-2,TGTGCCAGCAGCCAGCTAGCGGGGGGGACCGGGGAGCTGTTTTTT,CASSQLAGGTGELFF
TRBV28,-,TRBJ2-7,TGTGCCAGCAGTTTAAGACTAACCTACGAGCAGTACTTC,CASSLRLTYEQYF
TRBV5-5,TRBD1,TRBJ1-2,TGTGCCAGCAGCCTACCGGGACAGGGTTGGTATGGCTACACCTTC,CASSLPGQGWYGYTF
TRBV14,TRBD1,TRBJ1-6,TGTGCCAGCAGCCAAGATTATGACAGGGAATATAATTCACCCCTCCACTTT,CASSQDYDREYNSPLHF
TRBV30,TRBD1,TRBJ1-6,TGTGCCTGGCTCCGGGACAGCTCACCCCTCCACTTT,CAWLRDSSPLHF
TRBV19,TRBD1,TRBJ2-3,TGTGCCACGGGACAGGGAGGCACAGATACGCAGTATTTT,CATGQGGTDTQYF
TRBV4-2,TRBD1,TRBJ1-1,TGTGCCAGCAGCCGGACAGGGACCTACACTGAAGCTTTCTTT,CASSRTGTYTEAFF
TRBV6-5,TRBD1,TRBJ1-1,TGTGCCAGCAGTTACTGGCATGGGACAGGGGGAACTTTCTTT,CASSYWHGTGGTFF
TRBV13,TRBD2,TRBJ2-5,TGTGCCAGCAGCACCCGGGCTAGCGGGGGCGAGACCCAGTACTTC,CASSTRASGGETQYF
TRBV7-9,-,TRBJ1-2,TGTGCCAGCAGCCCGGAAGCGAACTATGGCTACACCTTC,CASSPEANYGYTF
TRBV19,-,TRBJ1-6,TGTGCCAGTAGTATCCAGGGCTCCTATAATTCACCCCTCCACTTT,CASSIQGSYNSPLHF
TRBV4-3,-,TRBJ2-3,TGCGCCAGCAGCCAAGATGCGCTGGGCACAGATACGCAGTATTTT,CASSQDALGTDTQYF
TRBV10-3,TRBD1,TRBJ1-2,TGTGCCACAGCAGGGACAGGCAAACAAAACTATGGCTACACCTTC,CATAGTGKQNYGYTF
TRBV27,TRBD2,TRBJ2-7,TGTGCCAGCAGTTTACGGGGGGACTCGAGCTCCTACGAGCAGTACTTC,CASSLRGDSSSYEQYF
TRBV2,-,TRBJ2-5,TGTGCCAGCAAGGGAGTCCAAGAGACCCAGTACTTC,CASKGVQETQYF
TRBV2,-,TRBJ2-2,TGTGCCAGCATTGGAACCAGGGCGAACACCGGGGAGCTGTTTTTT,CASIGTRANTGELFF
TRBV5-4,TRBD1,TRBJ2-2,TGTGCCACAGGAATAGGGACAGCTAACACCGGGGAGCTGTTTTTT,CATGIGTANTGELFF
TRBV4-1,-,TRBJ1-2,TGCGCCAGCAGCCAAAATGAGGTCAGCAACTATGGCTACACCTTC,CASSQNEVSNYGYTF
TRBV19,-,TRBJ2-1,TGTGCCAGTAGTATCTCAGGTTCAGGTTCCTACAATGAGCAGTTCTTC,CASSISGSGSYNEQFF
TRBV13,TRBD2,TRBJ2-2,TGTGCCAGCAGCGAAGGGACTACCGACACCGGGGAGCTGTTTTTT,CASSEGTTDTGELFF
TRBV28,TRBD1,TRBJ1-2,TGTGCCAGCAGTTTTCTGGGACAGGCATCCGGCAGCTATGGCTACACCTTC,CASSFLGQASGSYGYTF
TRBV30,-,TRBJ1-3,TGTGCCTGGAGTGTTGAGGGAAACACCATATATTTT,CAWSVEGNTIYF
TRBV5-6,-,TRBJ2-7,TGTGCCAGCAGCTTGAGATCGAGCTCCTACGAGCAGTACTTC,CASSLRSSSYEQYF
TRBV7-2,-,TRBJ1-5,TGTGCCAGCAGCTTAGGACATAATCAGCCCCAGCATTTT,CASSLGHNQPQHF
TRBV6-4,-,TRBJ2-3,TGTGCCAGCAGTGATCGTCGCCCAACTAGCACAGATACGCAGTATTTT,CASSDRRPTSTDTQYF
TRBV6-5,-,TRBJ2-3,TGTGCCAGCAGCAAATCTACCACAGATACGCAGTATTTT,CASSKSTTDTQYF
TRBV30,TRBD2,TRBJ2-1,TGTGCCAGAACGGGGGGTTACAATGAGCAGTTCTTC,CARTGGYNEQFF